The clone carrying this T cell receptor beta chain appeared many times. These data belong to a study of Graves' ophthalmopathy and Graves' hyperthyroidism. TCR beta CDR3 amplification used RNA transcripts. RT-PCR was first run with HTBI primers, then multiplex PCR in a second round. A single record per CDR3 protein comes from TCRdb applying MiXCR to the multiplex PCR reads. The sample lists 200,000 to 250,000 distinct CDR3 sequences, approximately 28% seen once, with around 10% in the top ten. Sequencing was performed on peripheral blood. This sequence originates from a man in his forties or fifties with Graves' ophthalmopathy.

CDR3 DNA: TGTGCCATCAGTACATGGGACTCTTCGGGCACCGGGGAGCTGTTTTTT. Protein product: CAISTWDSSGTGELFF. This chain joins TRBV10-3 and TRBJ2-2; D is possibly TRBD2 (6 bases). Germline values: CDR1 ENHRY, CDR2 SYGVKD. This CDR3 contains 16 residues. The V end was cut by 5 bases, the J end by 4 bases, with 17 bases between.